The 8 T cell receptor beta chains given below trace back to one sample, sequenced in a study of cytomegalovirus exposure and HLA in healthy donors. PCR was performed using 60 Vbeta and 13 Jbeta primers. Sequencing used immunoSEQ multiplex PCR; TCRdb keeps in-frame clones, though not all of them. This sample carries 130,000 or so clones, 50% to 75% of them seen once, and the ten largest clones take approximately 8%. Sequencing used PBMCs. The receptors were sampled from a woman between 40 and 50 years old in good health and CMV-seropositive.

The rearrangement joins TRBV14 to TRBJ2-7, with 8 bases fitting TRBD1. The ends lost 1 base at V and 1 base at J; junction bases unmatched: 6. CDR1 is SGHDN and CDR2 is FVKESK in the germline V gene. The CDR3 totals 16 residues. The CDR3 protein is CASSQGGQGKSYEQYF. DNA of the CDR3: TGTGCCAGCAGCCAAGGCGGACAGGGCAAATCCTACGAGCAGTACTTC.

The chain couples TRBV7-6 to TRBJ1-2; the match to TRBD1 covers 7 bases. The CDR3 consists of 13 residues. Looked up from germline, CDR1 is SGHVS and CDR2 is FNYEAQ. Trimming at V came to 5 bases and at J to 3 bases, leaving 3 bases not matched to a gene. The chain's CDR3 is CASSPGTDYGYTF. The CDR3 coding sequence is TGTGCCAGCAGCCCCGGGACAGACTATGGCTACACCTTC.

This clone was recorded a few times. This sequence joins TRBV2 and TRBJ1-5; D unresolved. The CDR3 has 16 residues. Trimming shortened V by 4 bases and J by 0 bases, and 13 bases separated the two germline ends. Germline CDR1 SNHLY, CDR2 FYNNEI. CDR3: CASSGSEVDSNQPQHF. The DNA of the CDR3 is TGTGCCAGCAGTGGCTCAGAAGTCGATAGCAATCAGCCCCAGCATTTT.

This clone was observed a handful of times. This chain links TRBV4-1 with TRBJ2-3; 9 nucleotides agree with TRBD2. V shed 0 bases, J shed 6 bases, and the junction held 7 bases outside the gene matches. The CDR3 has 16 residues. Germline CDR1 and CDR2: MGHRA and YSYEKL. The CDR3 region has the DNA TGCGCCAGCAGCCAAGATGCGGGAGGGCCGGGGGATACGCAGTATTTT. Amino acid sequence: CASSQDAGGPGDTQYF.

About this clone itself: A read error may produce the germline difference seen at one junction end. V and J are TRBV7-9 and TRBJ2-2, with 9 bases lining up with TRBD1. The germline V gene encodes CDR1 SEHNR and CDR2 FQNEAQ (reference sequence). This CDR3 is 16 amino acids long. The CDR3 loop reads CSSSRPGTGYTGELFF. CDR3 nucleotide sequence: TGTTCCAGCAGCAGACCCGGGACAGGGTACACCGGGGAGCTGTTTTTT.

This clone was counted a few times. V gene TRBV4-2 combines with J gene TRBJ1-2, with D unclear. Trimming took off 0 bases at V and 4 bases at J, with 6 bases between the two ends. Germline V gene sequence: CDR1 LGHNA, CDR2 YNFKEQ. There are 13 residues in the CDR3. The DNA of the CDR3 is TGTGCCAGCAGCCAAGACCCAGGCTATGGCTACACCTTC. Translation gives CASSQDPGYGYTF.

This clone was counted once. This rearrangement joins TRBV2 to TRBJ1-2; D call uncertain. The CDR3 extends over 14 amino acids. The V end lost 7 bases, the J end lost 1 base, and 13 bases lay between the germline ends. Germline V gene sequence: CDR1 SNHLY, CDR2 FYNNEI. The CDR3 sequence: CASTDTTLNYGYTF. The CDR3 DNA reads as TGTGCCAGCACAGACACGACACTTAACTATGGCTACACCTTC.

The count of this clone is one. This chain links TRBV28 with TRBJ1-1; D ambiguous. The ends were cut back, 3 bases at V and 0 bases at J, with 11 bases in the middle. CDR1 is MDHEN and CDR2 is SYDVKM in the germline V gene. This CDR3 contains 15 residues. Here the CDR3 reads CASSLEVGMNTEAFF. The CDR3 bases are TGTGCCAGCAGTTTGGAGGTGGGCATGAACACTGAAGCTTTCTTT.